Sequencing of this T cell receptor beta chain was carried out in a study of T cells of healthy individuals. TCRdb re-called the 5' RACE reads with MiXCR, one entry per CDR3 protein. The sample has 60,000 to 70,000 distinct CDR3 sequences; around 15% are singletons. This clonotype occurred many times. The CDR3 covers 16 residues. The V and J ends lost 6 bases and 3 bases, in that order; junction bases with no gene match: 9. The sequence was collected from a human donor in good health. The V call is TRBV12-3 or TRBV12-4, the J call TRBJ2-5; TRBD2 aligns across 11 bases. CDR3 in DNA: TGTGCCAGCAGCTTTTCTTTACTAGCGGGGGAAGAGACCCAGTACTTC. Translation gives CASSFSLLAGEETQYF.